This TCR beta chain was sequenced for a study of shared clonotypes between healthy human individuals. Trimming cost V 1 base and J 9 bases, with 8 bases left between them. This CDR3 has 11 residues. CDR1 is DFQATT, CDR2 SNEGSKA, per germline (reference sequence). Only in-frame clones appear in the TCRdb table, and some are missing; sequencing was by immunoSEQ multiplex PCR. This table has around 2.5 million clones, 90% to 95% appearing once. General study results and limits: Generally, estimated richness proved larger in naive subsets than it did in memory subsets.

Worth noting for this clone: What it binds is not known. The same CDR3 also results from other DNA sequences found in this sample.

Specimen: naive CD4+ T cells from PBMCs. Stated subset: CD45RA+ positively selected. This clonotype was sampled from a man younger than 35 in good health. Some clones in this sample may be carry-over from other donors' samples. The rearrangement uses TRBV20-1 and TRBJ2-3; D assignment may be TRBD1 or TRBD2 (5 bases each). CDR3: CSARARDTQYF. The CDR3 DNA reads as TGCAGTGCTAGAGCCAGGGACACGCAGTATTTT.